A selection of T cell receptor beta chains follows, all from one sample in a study of T cells after somatic rescue of genetic block. Sequencing used immunoSEQ multiplex PCR; TCRdb keeps in-frame clones, though not all of them. Counted here are tens of thousands of clones, about nine tenths occurring once; the ten biggest clones make up just under 3%. The specimen sequenced was peripheral blood mononuclear cells (PBMCs). Every receptor here comes from a man aged 35 to 55. Each CDR3 is given with its conserved first and last residue. D genes are given only for firm matches. Not all rows give a size; the values are once, few, many and, for expanded clones, a class.

d_gene	v_gene	abundance	j_gene	CDR3aa	CDR3nt
TRBD2	TRBV7-9	.	TRBJ2-7	CASSRGSGTEYF	TGTGCCAGCAGCCGAGGGAGCGGGACGGAGTACTTC
TRBD1	TRBV14	once	TRBJ1-1	CASSPMDRPNTEAFF	TGTGCCAGCAGCCCTATGGACAGGCCTAACACTGAAGCTTTCTTT
.	TRBV7-6	.	TRBJ2-5	CASSLAGQKETQYF	TGTGCCAGCAGCTTAGCAGGGCAGAAAGAGACCCAGTACTTC
.	TRBV7-9	.	TRBJ2-1	CASSGDPAQMSSYNEQFF	TGTGCCAGCAGCGGTGACCCGGCACAAATGAGCTCCTACAATGAGCAGTTCTTC
.	TRBV7-8	once	TRBJ1-1	CASSLVEANTEAFF	TGTGCCAGCAGCTTAGTGGAGGCAAACACTGAAGCTTTCTTT
.	TRBV6-6	once	TRBJ2-7	CASSYGSRGPYEQYF	TGTGCCAGCAGTTACGGGTCTCGGGGACCCTACGAGCAGTACTTC
TRBD1	TRBV11-3	.	TRBJ2-7	CASSLATGGEQYF	TGTGCCAGCAGCTTAGCGACAGGGGGTGAGCAGTACTTC
.	TRBV19	.	TRBJ2-1	CASSIGGSYNEQFF	TGTGCCAGTAGTATTGGTGGCTCCTACAATGAGCAGTTCTTC
.	TRBV7-2	.	TRBJ1-6	CASSSGDVAYNSPLHF	TGTGCCAGCAGCTCGGGGGATGTCGCCTATAATTCACCCCTCCACTTT
.	TRBV11-2	.	TRBJ2-3	CASSRGPFTDTQYF	TGTGCCAGCAGCCGCGGACCTTTCACAGATACGCAGTATTTT
.	TRBV9	.	TRBJ2-1	CASSRGDEQFF	TGTGCCAGCAGCCGAGGGGATGAGCAGTTCTTC
.	TRBV19	.	TRBJ1-1	CASSIGGLNTEAFF	TGTGCCAGTAGTATAGGCGGATTGAACACTGAAGCTTTCTTT
.	TRBV27	.	TRBJ2-2	CASSFPPPGELFF	TGTGCCAGCAGTTTCCCCCCTCCCGGGGAGCTGTTTTTT
.	TRBV28	.	TRBJ1-5	CASLLSGGGNQPQHF	TGTGCCAGCCTACTTTCGGGGGGGGGCAATCAGCCCCAGCATTTT
.	TRBV28	few	TRBJ1-5	CASSYPGQPQHF	TGTGCCAGCAGCTACCCCGGTCAGCCCCAGCATTTT
.	TRBV5-4	.	TRBJ2-5	CASSLGQAGETQYF	TGTGCCAGCAGCTTGGGCCAGGCGGGGGAGACCCAGTACTTC
.	TRBV10-1	medium-sized	TRBJ1-2	CASSVSPNYGYTF	TGCGCCAGCAGTGTTTCTCCAAACTATGGCTACACCTTC
.	TRBV30	.	TRBJ1-4	CAWKEQRYEKLFF	TGTGCCTGGAAAGAACAGCGTTATGAAAAACTGTTTTTT
.	TRBV5-1	.	TRBJ1-1	CASSLGAAPEAFF	TGCGCCAGCAGCTTGGGAGCGGCTCCTGAAGCTTTCTTT
TRBD1	TRBV4-1	.	TRBJ2-1	CASSLTGTATNEQFF	TGCGCCAGCAGCCTCACCGGGACAGCAACCAATGAGCAGTTCTTC
TRBD2	TRBV11-2	.	TRBJ2-7	CASSLVLAGYEQYF	TGTGCCAGCAGCTTGGTACTAGCGGGCTACGAGCAGTACTTC